The clone carrying this TCR beta chain was seen once. Different DNA sequences within this sample yield the same CDR3. The repertoire was sequenced with immunoSEQ multiplex PCR; TCRdb's copy has only in-frame clones and lacks some. The data show around 1.9 million clones, with roughly 91% seen just once and around 1.7% held by the top ten. The CDR3 covers 14 residues. The germline CDR1 and CDR2 sequences are MNHNY and SVGAGI (reference sequence). V shed 0 bases and J shed 0 bases, with 6 bases lying between them. This record belongs to a study of shared clonotypes between healthy human individuals. Naivety among CD8 cells was defined by CD45RO negativity and positive CCR7 selection, thereby excluding terminally differentiated effector memory CD45RA+ cells.

The chain carries TRBV6-6 and TRBJ2-7; perhaps TRBD2 as D (5 bases). Sequenced sample: naive CD8+ T cells from PBMCs. This clonotype was obtained from a young man in good health. Some clones in this sample may be carry-over from other donors' samples. This CDR3 is CASSYSGSSYEQYF. The CDR3 region has the DNA TGTGCCAGCAGTTACTCGGGGAGCTCCTACGAGCAGTACTTC.